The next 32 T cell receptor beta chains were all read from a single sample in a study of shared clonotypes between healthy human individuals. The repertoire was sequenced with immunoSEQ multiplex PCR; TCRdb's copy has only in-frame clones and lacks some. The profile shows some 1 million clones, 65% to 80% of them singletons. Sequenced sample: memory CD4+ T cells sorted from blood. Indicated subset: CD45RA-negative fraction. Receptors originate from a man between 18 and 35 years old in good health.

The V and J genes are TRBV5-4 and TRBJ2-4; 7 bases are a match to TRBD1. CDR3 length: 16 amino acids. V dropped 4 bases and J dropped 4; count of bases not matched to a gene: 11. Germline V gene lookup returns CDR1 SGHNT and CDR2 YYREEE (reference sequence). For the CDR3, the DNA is TGTGCCAGCAGCGCCGGGACAGCCGTCCTGAAAAACATTCAGTACTTC. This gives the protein CASSAGTAVLKNIQYF.

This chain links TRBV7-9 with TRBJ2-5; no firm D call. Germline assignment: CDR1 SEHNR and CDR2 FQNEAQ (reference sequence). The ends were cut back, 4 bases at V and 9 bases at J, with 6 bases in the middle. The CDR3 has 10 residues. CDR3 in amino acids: CASSSPPQYF. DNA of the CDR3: TGTGCCAGCAGCTCCCCCCCCCAGTACTTC.

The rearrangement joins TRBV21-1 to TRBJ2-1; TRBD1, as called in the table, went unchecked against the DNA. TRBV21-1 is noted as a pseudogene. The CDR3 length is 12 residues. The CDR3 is CASSNGLMKQFF. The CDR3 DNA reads TGTGCCAGCAGCAATGGCCTTATGAAGCAGTTCTTC.

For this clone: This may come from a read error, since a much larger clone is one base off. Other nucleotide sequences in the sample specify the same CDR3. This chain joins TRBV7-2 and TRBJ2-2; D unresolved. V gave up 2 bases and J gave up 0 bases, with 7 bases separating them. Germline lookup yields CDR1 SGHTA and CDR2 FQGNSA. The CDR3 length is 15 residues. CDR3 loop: CASSLRLANTGELFF. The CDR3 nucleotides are TGTGCCAGCAGCTTAAGGCTAGCGAACACCGGGGAGCTGTTTTTT.

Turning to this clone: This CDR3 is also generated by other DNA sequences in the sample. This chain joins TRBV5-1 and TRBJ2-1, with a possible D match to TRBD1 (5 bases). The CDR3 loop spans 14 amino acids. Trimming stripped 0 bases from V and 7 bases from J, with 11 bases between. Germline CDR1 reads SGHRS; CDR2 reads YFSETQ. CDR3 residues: CASSLGGAGNEQFF. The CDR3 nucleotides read TGCGCCAGCAGCTTGGGTGGGGCTGGAAATGAGCAGTTCTTC.

The CDR3 DNA sequence: TGTGCCAGCTGGGGACAGGGCCGGTTTAACTATGGCTACACCTTC. It yields the protein CASWGQGRFNYGYTF. The rearrangement joins TRBV7-2 to TRBJ1-2, with 9 bases that match TRBD1. The CDR3 sequence is 15 residues long. From germline, CDR1 is SGHTA and CDR2 FQGNSA. The trim removed 8 bases at V and 1 base at J, leaving 8 bases unmatched.

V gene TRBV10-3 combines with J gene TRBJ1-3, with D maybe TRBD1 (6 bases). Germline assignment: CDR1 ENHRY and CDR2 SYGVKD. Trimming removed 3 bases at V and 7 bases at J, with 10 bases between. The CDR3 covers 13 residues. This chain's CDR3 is CAISDRQGNTIYF. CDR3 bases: TGTGCCATCAGTGACAGGCAGGGGAACACCATATATTTT.

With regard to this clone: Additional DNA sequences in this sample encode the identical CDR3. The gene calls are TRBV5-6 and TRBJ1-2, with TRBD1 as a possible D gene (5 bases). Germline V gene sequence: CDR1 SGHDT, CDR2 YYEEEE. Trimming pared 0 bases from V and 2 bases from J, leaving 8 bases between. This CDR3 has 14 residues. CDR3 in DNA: TGTGCCAGCAGCTTGGTTCAGGGCAACTATGGCTACACCTTC. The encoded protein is CASSLVQGNYGYTF.

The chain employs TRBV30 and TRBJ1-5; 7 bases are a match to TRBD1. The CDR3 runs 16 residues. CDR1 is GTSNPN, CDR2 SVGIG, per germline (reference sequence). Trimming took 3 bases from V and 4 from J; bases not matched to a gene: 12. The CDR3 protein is CAWSGPGTANNQPQHF. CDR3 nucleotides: TGTGCCTGGAGCGGCCCCGGGACAGCGAATAATCAGCCCCAGCATTTT.

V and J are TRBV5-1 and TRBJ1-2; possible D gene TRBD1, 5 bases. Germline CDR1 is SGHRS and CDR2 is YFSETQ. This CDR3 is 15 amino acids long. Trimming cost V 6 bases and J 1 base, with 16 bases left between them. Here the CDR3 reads CASTKPGTDNYGYTF. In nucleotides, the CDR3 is TGCGCCAGCACCAAGCCCGGGACGGATAACTATGGCTACACCTTC.

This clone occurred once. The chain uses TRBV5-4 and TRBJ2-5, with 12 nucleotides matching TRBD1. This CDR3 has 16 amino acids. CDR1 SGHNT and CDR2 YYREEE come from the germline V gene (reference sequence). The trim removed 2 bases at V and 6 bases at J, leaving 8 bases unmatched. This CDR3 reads CASSLKGQGAGKTQYF. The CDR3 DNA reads TGTGCCAGCAGCTTAAAGGGACAGGGGGCCGGGAAGACCCAGTACTTC.

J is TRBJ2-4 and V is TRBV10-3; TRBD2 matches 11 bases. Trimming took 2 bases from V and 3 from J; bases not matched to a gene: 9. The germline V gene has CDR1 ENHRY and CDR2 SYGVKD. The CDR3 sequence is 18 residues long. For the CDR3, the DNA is TGTGCCATCAGTGAGCGGGGGGGACTAGCGGAGCTCAAAAACATTCAGTACTTC. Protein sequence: CAISERGGLAELKNIQYF.

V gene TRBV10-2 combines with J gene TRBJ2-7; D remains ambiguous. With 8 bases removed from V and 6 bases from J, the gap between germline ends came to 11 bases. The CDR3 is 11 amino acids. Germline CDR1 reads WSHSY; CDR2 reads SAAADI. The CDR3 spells CASSPLSEQYF. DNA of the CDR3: TGCGCCAGCTCCCCCTTGTCCGAGCAGTACTTC.

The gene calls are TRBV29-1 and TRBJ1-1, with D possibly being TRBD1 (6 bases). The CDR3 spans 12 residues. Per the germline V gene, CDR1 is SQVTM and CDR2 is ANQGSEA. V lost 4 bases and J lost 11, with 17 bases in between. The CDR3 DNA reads TGCAGCGTTGGGGGCCAGGGGACCGGGGCTTTCTTT. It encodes CSVGGQGTGAFF.

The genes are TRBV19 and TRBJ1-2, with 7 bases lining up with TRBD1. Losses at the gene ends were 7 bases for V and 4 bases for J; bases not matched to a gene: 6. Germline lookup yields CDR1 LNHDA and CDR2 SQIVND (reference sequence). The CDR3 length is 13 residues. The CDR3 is CASNAGGIYGYTF. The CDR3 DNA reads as TGTGCCAGTAACGCAGGGGGGATCTATGGCTACACCTTC.

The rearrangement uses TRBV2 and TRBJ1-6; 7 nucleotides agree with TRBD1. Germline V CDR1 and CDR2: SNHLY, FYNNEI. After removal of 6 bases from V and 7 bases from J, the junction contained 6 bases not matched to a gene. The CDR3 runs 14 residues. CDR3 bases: TGTGCCAGCAGGGGGACAGCGAAAAATTCACCCCTCCACTTT. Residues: CASRGTAKNSPLHF.

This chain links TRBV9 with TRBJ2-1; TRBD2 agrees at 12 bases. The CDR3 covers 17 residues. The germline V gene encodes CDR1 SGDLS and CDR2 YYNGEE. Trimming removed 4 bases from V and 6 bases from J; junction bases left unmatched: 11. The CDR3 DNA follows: TGTGCCAGCAGCCCTCCTCCTAGCGGGGGGGCCGGCAATGAGCAGTTCTTC. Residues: CASSPPPSGGAGNEQFF. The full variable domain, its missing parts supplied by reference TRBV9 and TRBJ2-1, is DSGVTQTPKHLITATGQRVTLRCSPRSGDLSVYWYQQSLDQGLQFLIQYYNGEERAKGNILERFSAQQFPDLHSELNLSSLELGDSALYFCASSPPPSGGAGNEQFFGPGTRLTVL.

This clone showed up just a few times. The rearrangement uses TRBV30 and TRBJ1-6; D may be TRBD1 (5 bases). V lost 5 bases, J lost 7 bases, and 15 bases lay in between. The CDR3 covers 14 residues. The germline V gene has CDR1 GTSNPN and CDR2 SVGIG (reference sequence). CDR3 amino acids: CAWGGRTENSPLHF. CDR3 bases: TGTGCCTGGGGGGGGAGGACCGAAAATTCACCCCTCCACTTT.

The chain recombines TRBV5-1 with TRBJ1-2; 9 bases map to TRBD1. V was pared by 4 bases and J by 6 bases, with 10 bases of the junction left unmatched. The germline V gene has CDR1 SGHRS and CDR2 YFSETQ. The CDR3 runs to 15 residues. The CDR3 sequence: CASSPSTGGMNGYTF. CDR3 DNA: TGCGCCAGCAGCCCGTCGACAGGGGGGATGAATGGCTACACCTTC.

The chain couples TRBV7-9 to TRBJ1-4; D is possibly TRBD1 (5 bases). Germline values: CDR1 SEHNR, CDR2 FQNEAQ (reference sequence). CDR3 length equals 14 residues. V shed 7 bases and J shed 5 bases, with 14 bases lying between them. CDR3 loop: CASTQGGVNEKLFF. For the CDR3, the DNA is TGTGCCAGCACCCAGGGAGGAGTCAATGAAAAACTGTTTTTT.

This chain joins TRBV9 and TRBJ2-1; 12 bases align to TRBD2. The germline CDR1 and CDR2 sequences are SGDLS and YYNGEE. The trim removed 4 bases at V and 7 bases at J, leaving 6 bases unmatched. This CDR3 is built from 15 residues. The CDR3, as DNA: TGTGCCAGCAGCTTACGGACTAGCGGGACGAATGAGCAGTTCTTC. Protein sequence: CASSLRTSGTNEQFF.

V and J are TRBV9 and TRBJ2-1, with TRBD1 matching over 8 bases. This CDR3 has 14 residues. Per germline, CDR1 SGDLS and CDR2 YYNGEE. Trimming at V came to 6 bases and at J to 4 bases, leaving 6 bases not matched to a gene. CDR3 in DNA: TGTGCCAGCACGGTGGGACAGGCGTACAATGAGCAGTTCTTC. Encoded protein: CASTVGQAYNEQFF.

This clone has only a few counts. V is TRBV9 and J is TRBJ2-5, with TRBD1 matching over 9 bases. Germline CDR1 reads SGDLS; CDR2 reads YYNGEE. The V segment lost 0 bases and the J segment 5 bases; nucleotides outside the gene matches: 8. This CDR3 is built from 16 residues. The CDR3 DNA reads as TGTGCCAGCAGCGTAGCCGGGACAGGGTTGGGGGAGACCCAGTACTTC. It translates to CASSVAGTGLGETQYF.

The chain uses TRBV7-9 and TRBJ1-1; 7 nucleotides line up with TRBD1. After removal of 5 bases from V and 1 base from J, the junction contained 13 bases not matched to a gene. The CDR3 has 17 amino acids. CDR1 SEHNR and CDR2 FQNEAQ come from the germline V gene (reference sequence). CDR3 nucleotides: TGTGCCAGCAGCCAAGGGATGCACAGGGGAAGGAACACTGAAGCTTTCTTT. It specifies CASSQGMHRGRNTEAFF.

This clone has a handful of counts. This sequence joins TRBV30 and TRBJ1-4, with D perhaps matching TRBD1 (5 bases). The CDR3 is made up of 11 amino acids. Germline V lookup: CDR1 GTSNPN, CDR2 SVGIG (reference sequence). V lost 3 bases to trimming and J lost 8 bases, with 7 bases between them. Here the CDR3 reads CAWSNREKLFF. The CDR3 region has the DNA TGTGCCTGGAGCAACAGGGAAAAACTGTTTTTT.

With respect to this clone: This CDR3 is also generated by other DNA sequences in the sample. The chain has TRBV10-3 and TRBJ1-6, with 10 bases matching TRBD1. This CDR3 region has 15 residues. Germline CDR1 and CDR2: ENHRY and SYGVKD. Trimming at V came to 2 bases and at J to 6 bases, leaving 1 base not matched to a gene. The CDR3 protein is CAISEGDRGNSPLHF. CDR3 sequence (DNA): TGTGCCATCAGTGAGGGGGACAGGGGTAATTCACCCCTCCACTTT.

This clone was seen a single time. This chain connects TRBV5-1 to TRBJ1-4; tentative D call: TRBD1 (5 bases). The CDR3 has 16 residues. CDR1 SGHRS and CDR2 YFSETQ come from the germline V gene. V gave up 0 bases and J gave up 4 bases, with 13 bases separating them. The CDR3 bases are TGCGCCAGCAGCTTGGGGTCCGCCGGGGGTAATGAAAAACTGTTTTTT. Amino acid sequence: CASSLGSAGGNEKLFF.

For the CDR3, the DNA is TGCGCCAGCAGCCAACAACATAATTCACCCCTCCACTTT. Its protein is CASSQQHNSPLHF. The V gene is TRBV4-3, the J gene TRBJ1-6; D unresolved. Germline CDR1 and CDR2: LGHNA and YSLEER. Deletions cut 2 bases from V and 5 bases from J, with 4 bases between. CDR3 length: 13 amino acids.

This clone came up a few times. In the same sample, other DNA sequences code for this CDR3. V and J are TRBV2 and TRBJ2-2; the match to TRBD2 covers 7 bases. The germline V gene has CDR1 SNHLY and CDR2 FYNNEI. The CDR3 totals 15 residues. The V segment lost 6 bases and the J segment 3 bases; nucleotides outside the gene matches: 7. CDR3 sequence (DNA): TGTGCCAGCAGAACCGGGACTACCTACACCGGGGAGCTGTTTTTT. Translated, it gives CASRTGTTYTGELFF.

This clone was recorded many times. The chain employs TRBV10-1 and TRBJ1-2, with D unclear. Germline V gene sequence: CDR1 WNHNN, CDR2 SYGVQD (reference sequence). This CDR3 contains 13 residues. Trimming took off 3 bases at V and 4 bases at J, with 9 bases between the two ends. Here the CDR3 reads CASSDSLSYGYTF. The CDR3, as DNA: TGCGCCAGCAGTGATAGTTTAAGCTATGGCTACACCTTC.

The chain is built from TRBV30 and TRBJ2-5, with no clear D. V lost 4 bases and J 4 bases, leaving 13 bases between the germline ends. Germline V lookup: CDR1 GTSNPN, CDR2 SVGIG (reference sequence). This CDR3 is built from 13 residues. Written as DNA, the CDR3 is TGTGCCTGGACCCCTTTATGGGGAGAGACCCAGTACTTC. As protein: CAWTPLWGETQYF.

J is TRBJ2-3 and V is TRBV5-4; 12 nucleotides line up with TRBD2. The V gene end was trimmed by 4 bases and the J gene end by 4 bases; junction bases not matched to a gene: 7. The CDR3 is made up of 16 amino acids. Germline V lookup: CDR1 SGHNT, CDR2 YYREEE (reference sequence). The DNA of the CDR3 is TGTGCCAGCAGCCCTTCACTAGCGGGAGGCTCAGATACGCAGTATTTT. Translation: CASSPSLAGGSDTQYF.